This T cell receptor beta chain was sequenced in a study of T-cell reconstitution after alpha-beta-depleted transplantation in children (dated by TCRdb to about 2016). Regarding the research as a whole: The study quantitatively tracked T-cell immune reconstitution after TCRalphabeta/CD19-depleted allogeneic hematopoietic cell transplantation in children using TCR repertoire profiling.

Comment on this clonotype: The antigen it binds to is not known. No per-base quality is available; no much larger clone lies one base away.

The library was obtained by PCR. Instrument on record: Illumina HiSeq 2500. TCR library preparation used molecular barcoding, with unique molecular identifiers applied to normalize quantification of the TCRbeta repertoire. Clones were called with MiXCR by TCRdb after fastp trimmed the public reads at Q25, and only in-frame beta chains were retained. Rows matching on CDR3 protein sequence are summarized as one entry with the most common DNA and genes. This sample comprises 360,000 or so distinct CDR3 sequences, 20% of them detected only once. The ten largest clones represent 3.8% of the sample. This TCR came from a human donor who donated a stem cell graft to a child with acute myeloid leukemia. The sequencing used PBMCs from the stem cell graft donor, collected from the stem cell graft.

In nucleotides, the sequence is TGTGCCAGCAGCTTAGGAGGAGGGACATCCGAAGCTTTCTTT. Protein translation: CASSLGGGTSEAFF. This sequence uses TRBV11-2 and TRBJ1-1; the D gene is perhaps TRBD1, on 6 matching bases. The V end loses 1 base and the J end loses 8 bases, and a stretch of 14 bases separates them. The CDR3, from cysteine to phenylalanine, totals 14 residues. Here the CDR3 DNA is all that survives: 42 bases in frame from base 1. The germline V gene sets CDR1 to SGHAT and CDR2 to FQNNGV.